This T cell receptor beta chain was identified during a study of regulatory T cells in long-lasting Graves disease (dated by TCRdb to the early 2020s). Looking at the study overall: Newly diagnosed Graves' disease patients had taken antithyroid drugs for less than 3 months. Patients with persistent Graves' disease were compared with patients with newly diagnosed Graves' disease using TCR sequencing and RNA sequencing of peripheral blood. The study took place in China and was registered as a clinical trial. A total of around 35 samples underwent TCR sequencing: about 13 from persistent and roughly 20 from newly diagnosed Graves' disease patients. Broader findings and caveats from the paper: Persistent Graves' disease patients showed lower TCR Shannon entropy and fewer highly expanded clones than newly diagnosed patients, suggesting clonal expansion. A larger number of public clonotypes was shared among persistent patients (approximately 2,500) than among newly diagnosed patients (about 990). Sequencing and analysis were restricted to the TCR beta chain. The authors acknowledged the small sample size as a limitation that may reduce accuracy. Peripheral blood alone was examined, since thyroid tissue, which constituted the primary lesion, could not be accessed. TRBV28, TRBJ1-2 and TRBJ2-5 were preferentially used in persistent disease, while TRBV20-1 and TRBJ2-1 were favored in newly diagnosed disease.

Libraries were made using multiplex PCR. Sequencing was performed on an Illumina HiSeq 4000. TCR beta libraries were built with iRepertoire HTBI primers and Arm-PCR amplification of CDR3 regions. Before sequencing, the PCR products went through gel purification. From the authors' description of their analysis: Gene usage analysis of CDR3 amino acid clonotypes relied on the approximately 62 TRBV and around 14 TRBJ segments identified across samples. Filtered high-quality paired reads were merged into contigs using COPE and FqMerger. BLAST was used to align contigs to IMGT TRBV, TRBD and TRBJ reference genes, and CDR3 was defined according to IMGT. Clonotypes above 0.1% frequency were classified as highly expanded clones. Shannon entropy served as the measure of repertoire diversity, while the Gini coefficient captured V-J evenness. A clonotype found in more than one individual was treated as public. TCRdb passed the public sequencing reads through fastp at Q25 and MiXCR, retaining productive beta sequences. When rows share a CDR3 protein, they turn into one entry using the most common DNA and genes. For this entry, the V and J calls and clone size follow TCRdb and not the study's own pipeline. The sample table records approximately 560,000 distinct CDR3 sequences; about 16% of these occur just once. The top ten constitute more than 10% of the sample.

Notes on this clonotype: There is no known antigen for this receptor. The input lacks base qualities; no much larger clone sits a single base away.

Reading the germline V gene gives CDR1 SGDLS and CDR2 YYNGEE. The V and J ends are trimmed by 1 base and 0 bases, leaving 10 bases between them. The CDR3 numbers 16 residues from cysteine through phenylalanine. Only the CDR3 portion is preserved as DNA: 48 bases, with reading frame beginning at the first base. The time point label of this sample denotes: newly diagnosed GD, antithyroid drugs for less than 3 months. RNA was extracted from PBMCs in TRIzol for both TCR sequencing and RNA sequencing. The diagnosis of Graves' disease was made according to American Thyroid Association guidelines. Recruitment of patients was carried out at an endocrinology department in Xi'an, China. From each patient, approximately 10 milliliters of peripheral blood was collected into an EDTA anticoagulant tube. Ficoll Paque Plus density gradient separation was used to isolate PBMCs, and no further T cell sorting was performed. RNA quality was checked with an Agilent 2100 Bioanalyzer and agarose gel, and concentration with a NanoDrop 2000.

These same records also appear under a second study, on T cells in Graves' hyperthyroidism and ophthalmopathy. The second investigation adds: Graves' hyperthyroidism was defined as stable when no progression to ophthalmopathy occurred over 18 months of follow-up. Hyperthyroidism patients were newly diagnosed, had a disease duration of under 2 months, and were aged 18 to 65 years. The study excluded patients with uncontrolled infections, other autoimmune diseases, pregnancy or lactation. Diagnoses were established on the basis of clinical symptoms, serum thyroxine and TRAb, thyroid ultrasound, and orbital computed tomography. The first round of RT-PCR for the TCR CDR3 was performed with the HTBI primer set and the Qiagen OneStep RT-PCR kit. Blood samples also contained most of the expanded thyroid clonotypes (frequency above 0.001), which suggests that blood repertoires may reflect thyroid immune responses. A 13 V-J signature model separated ophthalmopathy from stable hyperthyroidism, with 87.88% sensitivity and around 84% specificity in cross-validation and 80%/75% in testing. In validation, progression to ophthalmopathy was predicted by the model with 70.59% sensitivity and about 72% specificity, a median of about 6.4 months before onset. To identify distinguishing TCR V-J signatures, a discovery cohort of about 100 patients was used, comprising roughly 45 with Graves' ophthalmopathy and 57 with stable Graves' hyperthyroidism. Prospective prediction of ophthalmopathy was tested in an independent validation cohort consisting of fewer than 20 hyperthyroidism patients and approximately 16 patients who later progressed to ophthalmopathy. The approximately 90 discovery patients were randomly split 7:3 into training and test sets. In addition, the study compared T-cell repertoires in thyroid tissue and in blood from about 6 Graves' hyperthyroidism patients. Once sampling was done, hyperthyroidism patients were given methimazole at a starting dose of 30 mg daily, whereas ophthalmopathy patients were given high-dose intravenous methylprednisolone. The libraries were constructed in a second round of multiplex PCR and then size-selected and purified. Libraries were sequenced paired-end with 100 bp reads on an Illumina HiSeq2000. SOAPnuke was used to process the raw data, with reads discarded if the reads contained adapters or uncalled bases, had a mean Phred below 15, or lacked an exact constant-primer or identifier match. High-quality paired reads were merged using COPE v1.2.5, and each unique nucleotide sequence was defined as a clonotype. Clonotypes were aligned to IMGT TRBV, TRBD and TRBJ reference segments using MiTCR v1.1. The analysis was restricted to V-J combinations with a frequency above 0.0001, which together covered about 99% of the repertoires. The TCS score was defined as F50 (clonal expansion) divided by E x V (chaos), with BLOSUM62-based TCRdist calculated between CDR3 peptides within each V-J. Welch's t-statistics and random forest reduced some 510 V-J features to 10 to 15, which were used in a naive Bayes classifier (R e1071). Sample size was not statistically predetermined, and blinding of investigators to group allocation was not performed. According to the paper, TCR Vbeta CDR3 sequencing was carried out on some 130 peripheral blood samples, which came from 40 to 45 ophthalmopathy, approximately 72 hyperthyroidism and some 17 progressor patients.

The TCR comes from a young man with Graves disease. Donor details come from another sample of the same person, matched by shared clones. The chain links TRBV9 with TRBJ2-2; the D gene assignment is ambiguous. The specimen was peripheral blood mononuclear cells (PBMCs), collected at new diagnosis, from a patient treated with antithyroid drugs. The bases are TGTGCCAGCAGCGTATTCACTCGGGCGAACACCGGGGAGCTGTTTTTT. Its protein is CASSVFTRANTGELFF.